This T cell receptor (beta chain) stems from a study of beta chain features in type 1 diabetes. This CDR3 region has 14 residues. The V and J ends lost 0 bases and 2 bases respectively, with 8 bases between them. In germline, CDR1 is SGHRS, CDR2 YFSETQ. Donors underwent one heparinised blood draw, about 110 mL on average. Notes on the study in general: Shortening that was moderate but significant affected the TCRB CDR3s of Type 1 diabetes patients in all four CD4+ subsets. Cells with high TCR expression could be over-represented by cDNA sequencing. TCRB rearrangement may or may not be influenced by HLA type; here this remained unresolved.

Every bit of the isolated RNA underwent reverse transcription, so sequencing read expressed TCRB transcripts. Generated by immunoSEQ multiplex PCR, the TCRdb table keeps only in-frame clones and is missing some. The sample has 640,000 or so clones, around 15% seen once. As regards this clone: Its antigen is unknown.

The chain carries TRBV5-1 and TRBJ1-2; D gene uncertain. This TCR came from a man aged 18 to 30 with type 1 diabetes. Material for sequencing was naive CD4+ T cells from blood. The chain's CDR3 is CASSLESKNYGYTF. CDR3 nucleotides: TGCGCCAGCAGCTTGGAATCAAAGAACTATGGCTACACCTTC.